A selection of T cell receptor beta chains follows, all from one sample in a study of regulatory T cells in long-lasting Graves disease. TCRdb analysed the multiplex PCR reads with MiXCR anew, one entry per CDR3 protein. The repertoire holds roughly 260,000 distinct CDR3 sequences, with about 17% as singletons. The sample was also linked to a second study, of T cells in Graves' hyperthyroidism and ophthalmopathy.

Sequences were derived from peripheral blood mononuclear cells (PBMCs), sampled at new diagnosis, from a patient treated with antithyroid drugs. Every receptor here comes from a woman aged 25 to 39 with Graves disease. Each CDR3 is given with its conserved first and last residue. The order of the fields is clone size, J gene, D gene, V gene, CDR3 protein, CDR3 DNA. The D gene is left open where the match is weak. Some rows have no size entry. The others give once, few or many, or a class for an expanded clone.

clone_size: many
j_call: TRBJ2-7
d_call: TRBD1
v_call: TRBV6-2/TRBV6-3
cdr3_aa: CASSYRDRGAYEQYF
cdr3_nt: TGTGCCAGCAGTTACAGGGACAGGGGAGCCTACGAGCAGTACTTC

clone_size: -
j_call: TRBJ1-2
d_call: -
v_call: TRBV4-1
cdr3_aa: CASSQETGGRGGYTF
cdr3_nt: TGCGCCAGCAGCCAAGAGACAGGTGGGAGGGGAGGCTACACCTTC

clone_size: many
j_call: TRBJ1-4
d_call: TRBD1
v_call: TRBV28
cdr3_aa: CASSPNRGDNEKLFF
cdr3_nt: TGTGCCAGCAGTCCAAACAGGGGCGATAATGAAAAACTGTTTTTT

clone_size: many
j_call: TRBJ1-2
d_call: -
v_call: TRBV2
cdr3_aa: CASSYRANYGYTF
cdr3_nt: TGTGCCAGCAGTTACAGGGCTAACTATGGCTACACCTTC

clone_size: -
j_call: TRBJ1-2
d_call: -
v_call: TRBV4-1
cdr3_aa: CASSQLPGHNYGYTF
cdr3_nt: TGCGCCAGCAGCCAGCTTCCGGGACATAACTATGGCTACACCTTC

clone_size: few
j_call: TRBJ1-1
d_call: -
v_call: TRBV2
cdr3_aa: CASTLLLIARAHTEAFF
cdr3_nt: TGTGCCAGCACCCTCCTTTTAATTGCAAGGGCCCACACTGAAGCTTTCTTT

clone_size: few
j_call: TRBJ1-5
d_call: TRBD1
v_call: TRBV5-5
cdr3_aa: CASSPGTGYQPQHF
cdr3_nt: TGTGCCAGCAGCCCCGGGACAGGGTATCAGCCCCAGCATTTT

clone_size: many
j_call: TRBJ2-1
d_call: -
v_call: TRBV27
cdr3_aa: CASSSTLGDEQFF
cdr3_nt: TGTGCCAGCAGTTCGACGTTGGGGGATGAGCAGTTCTTC

clone_size: -
j_call: TRBJ2-1
d_call: TRBD1
v_call: TRBV7-9
cdr3_aa: CASSFSDRGLYSEQFF
cdr3_nt: TGTGCCAGCAGCTTCTCGGACAGGGGGCTATACAGTGAGCAGTTCTTC

clone_size: many
j_call: TRBJ2-1
d_call: TRBD1
v_call: TRBV5-1
cdr3_aa: CASSAVDRANEQFF
cdr3_nt: TGCGCCAGCAGCGCGGTGGACAGGGCCAATGAGCAGTTCTTC

clone_size: many
j_call: TRBJ2-3
d_call: -
v_call: TRBV10-3
cdr3_aa: CAINGVGGASTDTQYF
cdr3_nt: TGTGCCATCAATGGGGTCGGCGGTGCTAGCACAGATACGCAGTATTTT

clone_size: many
j_call: TRBJ2-7
d_call: -
v_call: TRBV7-2
cdr3_aa: CASSLQTGAYEQYF
cdr3_nt: TGTGCCAGCAGCCTCCAAACAGGAGCCTACGAGCAGTACTTC

clone_size: -
j_call: TRBJ1-6
d_call: -
v_call: TRBV4-3
cdr3_aa: CASSQAHSSSYNSPLHF
cdr3_nt: TGCGCCAGCAGCCAAGCCCATAGTAGCTCCTATAATTCACCCCTCCACTTT

clone_size: many
j_call: TRBJ1-5
d_call: -
v_call: TRBV7-2
cdr3_aa: CASSLVVYNQPQHF
cdr3_nt: TGTGCCAGCAGCTTGGTGGTATACAATCAGCCCCAGCATTTT

clone_size: -
j_call: TRBJ1-3
d_call: -
v_call: TRBV6-1
cdr3_aa: CASEGLTAGSSGHTIYF
cdr3_nt: TGTGCCAGCGAAGGTTTAACGGCAGGGAGCTCTGGACACACCATATATTTT

clone_size: many
j_call: TRBJ1-4
d_call: -
v_call: TRBV7-9
cdr3_aa: CASSFIGINEKLFF
cdr3_nt: TGTGCCAGCAGCTTCATCGGAATTAATGAAAAACTGTTTTTT

clone_size: many
j_call: TRBJ1-4
d_call: TRBD1
v_call: TRBV20-1
cdr3_aa: CSAKKTGAGEKLFF
cdr3_nt: TGCAGTGCGAAAAAAACAGGGGCTGGTGAAAAACTGTTTTTT

clone_size: many
j_call: TRBJ1-4
d_call: -
v_call: TRBV10-3
cdr3_aa: CAISEGEKLFF
cdr3_nt: TGTGCCATCAGTGAGGGTGAAAAACTGTTTTTT

clone_size: many
j_call: TRBJ1-4
d_call: -
v_call: TRBV14
cdr3_aa: CASSQESVAEMRLFF
cdr3_nt: TGTGCCAGCAGCCAAGAATCTGTCGCAGAAATGCGACTGTTTTTT

clone_size: many
j_call: TRBJ2-3
d_call: TRBD1
v_call: TRBV24-1
cdr3_aa: CATSKSGTGGEDTQYF
cdr3_nt: TGTGCCACCAGTAAATCCGGGACAGGGGGCGAGGATACGCAGTATTTT

clone_size: -
j_call: TRBJ1-1
d_call: -
v_call: TRBV6-2/TRBV6-3
cdr3_aa: CASSRRRETEAFF
cdr3_nt: TGTGCCAGCAGCCGTAGACGGGAAACTGAAGCTTTCTTT

clone_size: few
j_call: TRBJ2-1
d_call: -
v_call: TRBV24-1
cdr3_aa: CATSGGAENEQFF
cdr3_nt: TGTGCCACCAGTGGGGGGGCGGAAAATGAGCAGTTCTTC

clone_size: many
j_call: TRBJ2-7
d_call: -
v_call: TRBV2
cdr3_aa: CASSEAGDTTF
cdr3_nt: TGTGCCAGCAGTGAAGCCGGGGATACTACCTTC